The entry below describes one TCR beta chain. These data come from a study of blood T cell repertoires in COVID-19. Study details: COVID-19 samples, acute and convalescent, were from the United States, Italy and Spain. Sources were T cells, B-cell-depleted T cells, or PBMCs; the material itself was cDNA or gDNA.

The CDR3 extends over 18 amino acids. V gave up 4 bases and J gave up 9 bases; unmatched junction bases: 19. Germline V gives CDR1 SGHNT, CDR2 YYREEE (reference sequence). As handled by the study authors: From reference gene primer amplification, estimates of nucleated cell counts were derived. Libraries were prepared by immunoSEQ multiplex PCR; TCRdb keeps only in-frame clonotypes and omits some of them. The V and J calls and clone size come from that table; D and trimming were worked out from the DNA. The sample includes a few hundred thousand clones, about 84% of them seen just once. The chain is built from TRBV5-4 and TRBJ2-1, with 10 bases lining up with TRBD2. The TCR sequence derives from a woman aged 45-65 years with acute or convalescent COVID-19. The specimen sequenced was peripheral blood. Here the CDR3 reads CASSLASSGTSVLGEQFF. The CDR3 DNA is TGTGCCAGCAGCCTAGCTTCATCGGGGACTAGCGTATTGGGTGAGCAGTTCTTC.